Listed below are T cell receptor beta chains from one sample, sequenced in a study of T cell responses to AZD1222 COVID-19 vaccine. The repertoire was sequenced with immunoSEQ multiplex PCR; TCRdb's copy has only in-frame clones and lacks some. The data show 90,000 to 120,000 clones, with 88% seen just once and over 7.5% held by the top ten. This specimen consisted of peripheral blood, obtained on day 0 of AZD1222 vaccination. The receptors here all came from an adult in good health. CDR3s include the opening cysteine and the closing phenylalanine or tryptophan. A D gene is named only where the DNA matches it firmly. Clone size is not always given. Where it is, it says once, few, many or a class for expanded clones.

j_call: TRBJ1-2; d_call: -; v_call: TRBV3-1/TRBV3-2; clone_size: -; cdr3_length: 15; cdr3_aa: CASSQPGRSIYGYTF; cdr3_nt: TGTGCCAGCAGCCAGCCAGGGAGAAGTATCTATGGCTACACCTTC
j_call: TRBJ1-1; d_call: -; v_call: TRBV10-1; clone_size: -; cdr3_length: 13; cdr3_aa: CASSESLGTEAFF; cdr3_nt: TGCGCCAGCAGTGAGTCGTTGGGTACTGAAGCTTTCTTT
j_call: TRBJ1-1; d_call: -; v_call: TRBV28; clone_size: -; cdr3_length: 15; cdr3_aa: CASSLHVPGDTEAFF; cdr3_nt: TGTGCCAGCAGTTTACATGTCCCCGGGGACACTGAAGCTTTCTTT
j_call: TRBJ2-7; d_call: -; v_call: TRBV28; clone_size: once; cdr3_length: 12; cdr3_aa: CASRTGTYEQYF; cdr3_nt: TGTGCCAGTCGGACGGGGACCTACGAGCAGTACTTC
j_call: TRBJ2-3; d_call: -; v_call: TRBV14; clone_size: -; cdr3_length: 16; cdr3_aa: CASSQELARWGDTQYF; cdr3_nt: TGTGCCAGCAGCCAAGAATTGGCCAGATGGGGAGATACGCAGTATTTT
j_call: TRBJ2-7; d_call: -; v_call: TRBV5-6; clone_size: -; cdr3_length: 11; cdr3_aa: CASSLPSEQYF; cdr3_nt: TGTGCCAGCAGCTTACCATCCGAGCAGTACTTC
j_call: TRBJ2-7; d_call: -; v_call: TRBV4-1; clone_size: -; cdr3_length: 14; cdr3_aa: CASSQVLAPYEQYF; cdr3_nt: TGCGCCAGCAGCCAAGTCCTAGCGCCCTACGAGCAGTACTTC
j_call: TRBJ1-1; d_call: TRBD1; v_call: TRBV5-6; clone_size: few; cdr3_length: 15; cdr3_aa: CASSPLGQGATEAFF; cdr3_nt: TGTGCCAGCAGCCCCCTGGGACAGGGGGCCACTGAAGCTTTCTTT
j_call: TRBJ2-7; d_call: -; v_call: TRBV19; clone_size: -; cdr3_length: 15; cdr3_aa: CASSIGGKRSYEQYF; cdr3_nt: TGTGCCAGTAGTATAGGGGGGAAAAGGTCCTACGAGCAGTACTTC
j_call: TRBJ2-2; d_call: -; v_call: TRBV21-1; clone_size: once; cdr3_length: 17; cdr3_aa: CASSKALWGGWTGELFF; cdr3_nt: TGTGCCAGCAGCAAAGCGCTTTGGGGTGGGTGGACAGGGGAGCTGTTTTTT
j_call: TRBJ2-1; d_call: TRBD1; v_call: TRBV11-2; clone_size: once; cdr3_length: 16; cdr3_aa: CASSFTGTGLYNEQFF; cdr3_nt: TGTGCCAGCAGCTTTACCGGGACAGGACTCTACAATGAGCAGTTCTTC
j_call: TRBJ1-2; d_call: TRBD1; v_call: TRBV15; clone_size: -; cdr3_length: 14; cdr3_aa: CATSREGGAGGYTF; cdr3_nt: TGTGCCACCAGCAGAGAAGGGGGCGCGGGTGGCTACACCTTC
j_call: TRBJ2-1; d_call: -; v_call: TRBV6-5; clone_size: -; cdr3_length: 12; cdr3_aa: CATLGSDNEQFF; cdr3_nt: TGTGCCACCTTGGGGTCAGACAATGAGCAGTTCTTC
j_call: TRBJ2-2; d_call: -; v_call: TRBV27; clone_size: -; cdr3_length: 15; cdr3_aa: CASSSLGHSTGELFF; cdr3_nt: TGTGCCAGCAGTTCACTGGGACATTCCACCGGGGAGCTGTTTTTT
j_call: TRBJ2-6; d_call: TRBD1; v_call: TRBV4-3; clone_size: -; cdr3_length: 18; cdr3_aa: CASSRGQGAISGANVLTF; cdr3_nt: TGCGCCAGCAGCCGCGGACAGGGCGCCATCTCTGGGGCCAACGTCCTGACTTTC
j_call: TRBJ2-7; d_call: -; v_call: TRBV6-5; clone_size: -; cdr3_length: 13; cdr3_aa: CASTPITGSEQYF; cdr3_nt: TGTGCCAGCACCCCTATCACAGGGTCCGAGCAGTACTTC
j_call: TRBJ2-4; d_call: TRBD1; v_call: TRBV11-3; clone_size: -; cdr3_length: 12; cdr3_aa: CASSSQGDIQYF; cdr3_nt: TGTGCCAGCAGCTCACAGGGGGACATTCAGTACTTC
j_call: TRBJ2-1; d_call: -; v_call: TRBV5-1; clone_size: -; cdr3_length: 15; cdr3_aa: CASSLTVSSYNEQFF; cdr3_nt: TGCGCCAGCAGCTTGACAGTCAGCTCCTACAATGAGCAGTTCTTC
j_call: TRBJ1-6; d_call: TRBD1; v_call: TRBV14; clone_size: -; cdr3_length: 15; cdr3_aa: CASSHNDRVYSPLHF; cdr3_nt: TGTGCCAGCAGCCACAACGACAGGGTTTATTCACCCCTCCACTTT
j_call: TRBJ2-7; d_call: TRBD2; v_call: TRBV6-5; clone_size: -; cdr3_length: 15; cdr3_aa: CASSNSGRLLGEQYF; cdr3_nt: TGTGCCAGCAGCAATAGCGGGCGGTTATTGGGCGAGCAGTACTTC
j_call: TRBJ1-5; d_call: TRBD1; v_call: TRBV10-3; clone_size: -; cdr3_length: 14; cdr3_aa: CAISWTGPNQPQHF; cdr3_nt: TGTGCCATCAGCTGGACAGGCCCTAATCAGCCCCAGCATTTT
j_call: TRBJ2-6; d_call: TRBD1; v_call: TRBV19; clone_size: -; cdr3_length: 19; cdr3_aa: CASSIPRQGRLSGANVLTF; cdr3_nt: TGTGCCAGTAGTATACCCAGACAGGGTAGGTTGTCTGGGGCCAACGTCCTGACTTTC
j_call: TRBJ1-1; d_call: TRBD1; v_call: TRBV25-1; clone_size: few; cdr3_length: 16; cdr3_aa: CASSESLAGGRTEAFF; cdr3_nt: TGTGCCAGCAGTGAATCCCTGGCAGGGGGGAGGACTGAAGCTTTCTTT
j_call: TRBJ2-5; d_call: TRBD2; v_call: TRBV6-2/TRBV6-3; clone_size: once; cdr3_length: 18; cdr3_aa: CASSYSSPTGRPQETQYF; cdr3_nt: TGTGCCAGCAGTTACTCCAGTCCGACCGGGAGGCCCCAAGAGACCCAGTACTTC
j_call: TRBJ2-3; d_call: -; v_call: TRBV3-1/TRBV3-2; clone_size: once; cdr3_length: 15; cdr3_aa: CASSQDRATTDTQYF; cdr3_nt: TGTGCCAGCAGCCAAGATCGAGCGACCACAGATACGCAGTATTTT
j_call: TRBJ2-7; d_call: -; v_call: TRBV5-1; clone_size: -; cdr3_length: 11; cdr3_aa: CASRVGGEQYF; cdr3_nt: TGCGCCAGCAGGGTTGGGGGTGAGCAGTACTTC
j_call: TRBJ2-1; d_call: -; v_call: TRBV4-1; clone_size: -; cdr3_length: 12; cdr3_aa: CASSHLFDEQFF; cdr3_nt: TGCGCCAGCAGCCATTTGTTTGATGAGCAGTTCTTC
j_call: TRBJ2-7; d_call: TRBD1; v_call: TRBV5-1; clone_size: -; cdr3_length: 17; cdr3_aa: CASSFLRTGNSAYEQYF; cdr3_nt: TGCGCCAGCAGTTTTCTCCGGACAGGGAATTCAGCCTACGAGCAGTACTTC
j_call: TRBJ1-1; d_call: -; v_call: TRBV7-2; clone_size: few; cdr3_length: 13; cdr3_aa: CASSRSGNTEAFF; cdr3_nt: TGTGCCAGCAGCCGGAGCGGTAACACTGAAGCTTTCTTT
j_call: TRBJ1-1; d_call: -; v_call: TRBV7-8; clone_size: -; cdr3_length: 17; cdr3_aa: CASSLRAGEEGNTEAFF; cdr3_nt: TGTGCCAGCAGCTTAAGGGCTGGGGAGGAGGGAAACACTGAAGCTTTCTTT
j_call: TRBJ2-1; d_call: -; v_call: TRBV9; clone_size: -; cdr3_length: 14; cdr3_aa: CASSVDYSLREQFF; cdr3_nt: TGTGCCAGCAGCGTAGATTATAGTTTGCGTGAGCAGTTCTTC
j_call: TRBJ1-1; d_call: -; v_call: TRBV5-1; clone_size: -; cdr3_length: 13; cdr3_aa: CASSLGRRDEAFF; cdr3_nt: TGCGCCAGCAGCTTGGGGCGGAGAGATGAAGCTTTCTTT
j_call: TRBJ2-7; d_call: TRBD2; v_call: TRBV28; clone_size: -; cdr3_length: 14; cdr3_aa: CASSLPGLENEQYF; cdr3_nt: TGTGCCAGCAGTTTGCCCGGACTAGAGAACGAGCAGTACTTC
j_call: TRBJ2-7; d_call: -; v_call: TRBV15; clone_size: -; cdr3_length: 13; cdr3_aa: CATSRDLGREQYF; cdr3_nt: TGTGCCACCAGCAGAGATCTCGGCAGAGAGCAGTACTTC
j_call: TRBJ1-2; d_call: -; v_call: TRBV18; clone_size: once; cdr3_length: 13; cdr3_aa: CASSPLQDYGYTF; cdr3_nt: TGTGCCAGCTCACCACTTCAGGACTATGGCTACACCTTC
j_call: TRBJ2-7; d_call: TRBD1; v_call: TRBV28; clone_size: -; cdr3_length: 14; cdr3_aa: CASSPGQSTYEQYF; cdr3_nt: TGTGCCAGCAGTCCGGGACAGAGTACCTACGAGCAGTACTTC
j_call: TRBJ1-2; d_call: -; v_call: TRBV28; clone_size: -; cdr3_length: 12; cdr3_aa: CASSPKFYGYTF; cdr3_nt: TGTGCCAGCAGCCCTAAGTTCTATGGCTACACCTTC
j_call: TRBJ2-1; d_call: -; v_call: TRBV23-1; clone_size: -; cdr3_length: 17; cdr3_aa: CASSPVLSLAPRDVDFF; cdr3_nt: TGCGCCAGCAGTCCTGTTCTTAGCCTAGCGCCAAGGGACGTTGACTTCTTC
j_call: TRBJ1-2; d_call: TRBD1; v_call: TRBV18; clone_size: -; cdr3_length: 15; cdr3_aa: CASSLDRGSHYGYTF; cdr3_nt: TGTGCCAGCTCACTTGACAGGGGCAGCCACTATGGCTACACCTTC
j_call: TRBJ2-6; d_call: TRBD1; v_call: TRBV9; clone_size: -; cdr3_length: 17; cdr3_aa: CASSVRTGGSGANVLTF; cdr3_nt: TGTGCCAGCAGCGTAAGAACAGGGGGCTCTGGGGCCAACGTCCTGACTTTC